This TCR beta chain came from a study of Tregs in tolerant kidney transplant recipients. Sequencing was performed with immunoSEQ multiplex PCR; in TCRdb, only in-frame clones are kept and a portion is missing. The table shows tens of thousands of clones, with roughly 89% occurring only once. The CDR3 totals 13 residues. V was shortened by 0 bases and J by 7 bases, with 9 bases between the two germline ends. Germline assignment: CDR1 SGDLS and CDR2 YYNGEE. Sequences were obtained from CD4+ T cells from blood. The chain recombines TRBV9 with TRBJ2-3; tentatively, D is TRBD2 (5 bases). The clonotype originates from a human donor in good health. CDR3: CASSVDPSNTQYF. The CDR3 coding sequence is TGTGCCAGCAGCGTAGACCCTAGCAATACGCAGTATTTT.